These 25 T cell receptor beta chains share one sample of origin, sequenced in a study of T cell responses to AZD1222 COVID-19 vaccine. Profiled with immunoSEQ multiplex PCR; TCRdb holds only in-frame clones, not every one. The sample yields about 140,000 clones, approximately 90% seen once. The sequencing here drew on peripheral blood, taken on day 0 of AZD1222 vaccination. All receptors come from an adult in good health.

This chain connects TRBV5-1 to TRBJ1-5, with D unresolved. The V gene lost 4 bases and the J gene lost 1 base, with 9 bases spanning the gap. CDR3 size: 14 residues. Looked up from germline, CDR1 is SGHRS and CDR2 is YFSETQ. In DNA, the CDR3 is TGCGCCAGCAGCCCGGACGGGAGCAATCAGCCCCAGCATTTT. This gives the protein CASSPDGSNQPQHF.

The rearrangement uses TRBV5-4 and TRBJ1-2; possibly TRBD1 for D (5 bases). CDR3 length: 12 amino acids. V lost 4 bases and J lost 8, with 12 bases in between. Germline values: CDR1 SGHNT, CDR2 YYREEE (reference sequence). Here the CDR3 reads CASSRGPEGYTF. The CDR3 DNA reads TGTGCCAGCAGCAGGGGACCCGAGGGCTACACCTTC. The full variable domain, with the rest looked up from reference TRBV5-4 and TRBJ1-2, is ETGVTQSPTHLIKTRGQQVTLRCSSQSGHNTVSWYQQALGQGPQFIFQYYREEENGRGNFPPRFSGLQFPNYSSELNVNALELDDSALYLCASSRGPEGYTFGSGTRLTVV.

The V gene is TRBV19, the J gene TRBJ2-7; no firm D call. CDR1 and CDR2 from the germline V gene are LNHDA and SQIVND (reference sequence). The V end was cut by 3 bases, the J end by 0 bases, with 9 bases between. CDR3 length equals 14 residues. DNA for the CDR3: TGTGCCAGTAGTATGAGACCTAACTCCTACGAGCAGTACTTC. It yields the protein CASSMRPNSYEQYF.

The chain employs TRBV19 and TRBJ1-2; D may be TRBD1 (5 bases). CDR3 size: 14 residues. Germline V CDR1 and CDR2: LNHDA, SQIVND (reference sequence). V lost 6 bases and J lost 2, with 13 bases in between. In nucleotides, the CDR3 is TGTGCCAGTAGACTAGGACACCTCAACTATGGCTACACCTTC. The encoded protein is CASRLGHLNYGYTF.

V and J are TRBV25-1 and TRBJ2-2; D tentatively reads TRBD1 or TRBD2 (5 bases each). The V gene's germline CDR1 is MGHDK and CDR2 SYGVNS. This CDR3 is 13 amino acids long. V gave up 3 bases and J gave up 7 bases, with 9 bases separating them. The CDR3 coding sequence is TGTGCCAGCAGTGATTCGGGGCTCGGGGAGCTGTTTTTT. This translates into CASSDSGLGELFF.

The chain joins TRBV5-5 to TRBJ1-1; the match to TRBD1 covers 11 bases. Germline V gives CDR1 SGHKS, CDR2 YYEKEE (reference sequence). The V segment lost 1 base and the J segment 4 bases; nucleotides outside the gene matches: 3. This CDR3 is built from 15 residues. In DNA form, the CDR3 reads TGTGCCAGCAGCTTGCGGGACAGGGGGTTCACTGAAGCTTTCTTT. Encoded protein: CASSLRDRGFTEAFF.

V and J are TRBV27 and TRBJ1-2; TRBD1 matches 7 bases. The V segment lost 2 bases and the J segment 7 bases; nucleotides outside the gene matches: 4. The CDR3 runs to 13 residues. Germline loops: CDR1 MNHEY, CDR2 SMNVEV (reference sequence). CDR3 protein: CASSLRQGSGYTF. In DNA form, the CDR3 reads TGTGCCAGCAGTTTACGACAGGGAAGTGGCTACACCTTC.

V and J are TRBV5-8 and TRBJ2-2, with 8 bases that match TRBD2. Germline values: CDR1 SGHTS, CDR2 YDEGEE. V gave up 1 base and J gave up 7 bases; unmatched junction bases: 6. CDR3 size: 15 residues. The CDR3 here is CASSLRAGGVGELFF. The CDR3 DNA reads as TGTGCCAGCAGCTTGCGGGCGGGAGGAGTCGGGGAGCTGTTTTTT.

The rearrangement joins TRBV10-2 to TRBJ1-2; no reliable D call. The CDR3 totals 12 residues. The germline V and J ends were trimmed by 5 bases and 5 bases, with 9 bases remaining between them. Germline V gene data show CDR1 as WSHSY and CDR2 as SAAADI. The CDR3 here is CASSRQSYGYTF. The CDR3 bases are TGCGCCAGCAGTCGGCAGTCGTATGGCTACACCTTC.

The chain employs TRBV7-9 and TRBJ2-7, with D perhaps matching TRBD1 (5 bases). Per germline, CDR1 SEHNR and CDR2 FQNEAQ (reference sequence). The germline V and J ends were trimmed by 5 bases and 3 bases, with 11 bases remaining between them. This CDR3 spans 13 amino acids. DNA of the CDR3: TGTGCCAGCAGCGCCAGACAGTTCTACGAGCAGTACTTC. This gives the protein CASSARQFYEQYF. The variable domain in full, completed from reference TRBV7-9 and TRBJ2-7, reads DTGVSQNPRHKITKRGQNVTFRCDPISEHNRLYWYRQTLGQGPEFLTYFQNEAQLEKSRLLSDRFSAERPKGSFSTLEIQRTEQGDSAMYLCASSARQFYEQYFGPGTRLTVT.

The J gene is TRBJ2-7, the V gene TRBV6-5, with 7 bases matching TRBD1. This CDR3 has 12 residues. Germline V gene data show CDR1 as MNHEY and CDR2 as SVGAGI. J lost 6 bases, V lost 8 bases, and 7 bases had no gene match. In nucleotides, the CDR3 is TGTGCCAGCCGACAGGGAGAGGGCGAGCAGTACTTC. Its translation is CASRQGEGEQYF.

This chain joins TRBV18 and TRBJ2-3, with a tentative D call TRBD2 (6 bases). Germline loops: CDR1 KGHSH, CDR2 LQKENI. The V gene lost 6 bases and the J gene lost 1 base, with 11 bases spanning the gap. There are 14 residues in the CDR3. In nucleotides, the CDR3 is TGTGCCAGCTCTCCGGGAGCCGGCACAGATACGCAGTATTTT. It encodes CASSPGAGTDTQYF.

The chain is built from TRBV7-9 and TRBJ2-7, with D hard to call. Trimming stripped 3 bases from V and 3 bases from J, with 12 bases between. Germline CDR1 is SEHNR and CDR2 is FQNEAQ (reference sequence). This CDR3 is built from 14 residues. As DNA, the CDR3 is TGTGCCAGCAGCTTGACCCAAGGGCTCTACGAGCAGTACTTC. Translated: CASSLTQGLYEQYF.

The chain carries TRBV27 and TRBJ1-5; D is uncertain. With 5 bases removed from V and 5 bases from J, the gap between germline ends came to 10 bases. The CDR3 extends over 13 amino acids. Germline CDR1 reads MNHEY; CDR2 reads SMNVEV (reference sequence). The CDR3 loop is CASSKGFHQPQHF. The CDR3 coding sequence is TGTGCCAGCAGTAAAGGGTTTCATCAGCCCCAGCATTTT.

This rearrangement joins TRBV28 to TRBJ2-7, with TRBD2 as a possible D gene (6 bases). Germline CDR1 and CDR2: MDHEN and SYDVKM. The CDR3 is made up of 14 amino acids. V lost 3 bases to trimming and J lost 3 bases, with 12 bases between them. The CDR3 loop is CASSFPTSFYEQYF. CDR3 nucleotides: TGTGCCAGCAGTTTTCCGACTAGTTTCTACGAGCAGTACTTC.

The table lists this clone with a few counts. The V gene is TRBV4-3, the J gene TRBJ2-7; no definite D call. Germline-derived CDR1 and CDR2 are LGHNA and YSLEER. Trimming took 0 bases from V and 6 from J, leaving 12 bases between them. CDR3 length equals 14 residues. The CDR3 loop reads CASSQDRVTSEQYF. In DNA, the CDR3 is TGCGCCAGCAGCCAAGATCGGGTTACTTCCGAGCAGTACTTC.

The V and J genes are TRBV6-2 or TRBV6-3 and TRBJ2-7; TRBD2 is a possible D gene (5 bases). CDR1 and CDR2 from the germline V gene are MNHEY and SVGEGT. This CDR3 has 12 residues. The germline V and J ends were trimmed by 6 bases and 7 bases, with 13 bases remaining between them. In nucleotides, the CDR3 is TGTGCCAGCAGCCAACTGAGGGAAGAGCAGTACTTC. As protein: CASSQLREEQYF.

The chain uses TRBV28 and TRBJ1-3; D unclear. Germline V CDR1 and CDR2: MDHEN, SYDVKM. Trimming took 6 bases from V and 2 from J, leaving 14 bases between them. This CDR3 has 15 amino acids. The CDR3 DNA reads TGTGCCAGCAGCCCGCCCAGGTCTGCTGGAAACACCATATATTTT. It is translated as CASSPPRSAGNTIYF.

This clone appeared once. V usage is TRBV7-2 and J usage is TRBJ1-6, with D unclear. V was shortened by 5 bases and J by 10 bases, with 12 bases between the two germline ends. Germline-derived CDR1 and CDR2 are SGHTA and FQGNSA. There are 13 residues in the CDR3. DNA for the CDR3: TGTGCCAGCAGCCCCGATCCCCCGTCACCCCTCCACTTT. It yields the protein CASSPDPPSPLHF.

CDR3 protein: CASYTSYEQYF. As DNA, the CDR3 is TGCGCCAGCTACACCTCCTACGAGCAGTACTTC. The chain uses TRBV10-2 and TRBJ2-7; D gene uncertain. Trimming pared 8 bases from V and 0 bases from J, leaving 5 bases between. Germline CDR1 is WSHSY and CDR2 is SAAADI. This CDR3 comprises 11 residues.

The V call is TRBV5-4, the J call TRBJ2-5; 8 nucleotides line up with TRBD1. Unmatched junction bases numbered 9, after V lost 4 bases and J lost 1 base. This CDR3 region has 16 residues. Germline CDR1 and CDR2: SGHNT and YYREEE (reference sequence). The DNA for the CDR3 is TGTGCCAGCAGCCCTGGACAGGGAAGGGTCCAAGAGACCCAGTACTTC. The encoded protein is CASSPGQGRVQETQYF. The whole variable domain, filled in from reference TRBV5-4 and TRBJ2-5, reads ETGVTQSPTHLIKTRGQQVTLRCSSQSGHNTVSWYQQALGQGPQFIFQYYREEENGRGNFPPRFSGLQFPNYSSELNVNALELDDSALYLCASSPGQGRVQETQYFGPGTRLLVL.

V is TRBV5-5 and J is TRBJ2-7; no reliable D call. V gave up 1 base and J gave up 3 bases, with 5 bases separating them. Germline CDR1 reads SGHKS; CDR2 reads YYEKEE (reference sequence). This CDR3 region has 12 residues. The CDR3 loop reads CASSLSNYEQYF. The CDR3 nucleotides read TGTGCCAGCAGCTTGTCTAACTACGAGCAGTACTTC.

This clone was counted between two and nine times. The CDR3 region has the DNA TGTGCCACCAGCAGAGAAACAGCCTTCGGTTTTAACTATGGCTACACCTTC. Translating gives CATSRETAFGFNYGYTF. The rearrangement joins TRBV15 to TRBJ1-2; no definite D call. From germline, CDR1 is LNHNV and CDR2 YYDKDF (reference sequence). The CDR3 has 17 residues. The V end was cut by 0 bases, the J end by 1 base, with 15 bases between. The full variable domain, in which reference TRBV15 and TRBJ1-2 provide the parts outside the CDR3, is DAMVIQNPRYQVTQFGKPVTLSCSQTLNHNVMYWYQQKSSQAPKLLFHYYDKDFNNEADTPDNFQSRRPNTSFCFLDIRSPGLGDTAMYLCATSRETAFGFNYGYTFGSGTRLTVV.

This clone was picked up a small number of times. The CDR3 DNA reads TGTGCCAGCAGCTCGGCACAGTACCAAGAGACCCAGTACTTC. This encodes CASSSAQYQETQYF. V and J are TRBV7-9 and TRBJ2-5; the D is unclear. CDR1 is SEHNR and CDR2 is FQNEAQ in the germline V gene (reference sequence). The V end was cut by 4 bases, the J end by 0 bases, with 9 bases between. The CDR3 loop spans 14 amino acids.

V is TRBV24-1 and J is TRBJ1-5, with D perhaps TRBD1 (6 bases). CDR3 size: 18 residues. In germline, CDR1 is KGHDR, CDR2 SFDVKD. V was shortened by 7 bases and J by 2 bases, with 23 bases between the two germline ends. CDR3 sequence reads: CATSGSGAGAGGNQPQHF. CDR3 nucleotide sequence: TGTGCCACCAGCGGATCTGGAGCGGGGGCTGGGGGCAATCAGCCCCAGCATTTT.